This TCR beta chain was sequenced during a study of cytomegalovirus exposure and HLA in healthy donors. The PCR had 60 Vbeta and 13 Jbeta primers. TCRdb keeps only in-frame clones here, not all; method: immunoSEQ multiplex PCR. The repertoire holds 87,000 or so clones, with under 65% as singletons. Trimming took 2 bases from V and 8 from J, leaving 12 bases between them. The germline CDR1 and CDR2 sequences are MNHEY and SVGAGI. The CDR3 length is 13 residues. Sequencing used PBMCs. This clonotype was sampled from a man between 60 and 75 years old in good health and CMV-seronegative. V usage is TRBV6-5 and J usage is TRBJ1-2; D might be TRBD1 (6 bases). CDR3 region: CASSYQGLIGYTF. DNA of the CDR3: TGTGCCAGCAGTTACCAGGGGTTAATAGGCTACACCTTC.